The 24 T cell receptor beta chains below were found in one sample sequenced in a study of CD8 T cell repertoires and HIV-1 epitope variants. Measured with immunoSEQ multiplex PCR; TCRdb has only the in-frame clones, and not every one. The sample includes a few thousand clones, about 63% of them seen just once. These receptors' targets are unknown. The sample taken for sequencing was cultured CD8+ T cells derived from PBMCs. These receptors all come from a male donor with HIV.

The V call is TRBV7-9, the J call TRBJ2-7; D gene ambiguous. The CDR3 consists of 14 residues. CDR1 SEHNR and CDR2 FQNEAQ come from the germline V gene (reference sequence). V lost 4 bases and J lost 5, with 15 bases in between. CDR3 in DNA: TGTGCCAGCAGCTCTACTCTGGGCATCGACGAGCAGTACTTC. This codes for CASSSTLGIDEQYF.

The V and J genes are TRBV27 and TRBJ1-2; 7 bases fit TRBD1. This CDR3 region has 15 residues. V trimming: 5 bases; J trimming: 4 bases; junction bases outside the gene matches: 10. Looked up from germline, CDR1 is MNHEY and CDR2 is SMNVEV (reference sequence). This CDR3 reads CASSLRDSNFYGYTF. The CDR3, as DNA: TGTGCCAGCAGTCTACGGGACAGTAACTTCTATGGCTACACCTTC.

The chain is built from TRBV11-2 and TRBJ1-3; the D is unclear. Germline CDR1 is SGHAT and CDR2 is FQNNGV. V was clipped by 5 bases and J by 3 bases, with 17 bases between them. CDR3 length equals 16 residues. The CDR3, as DNA: TGTGCCAGCAGCCCAGACGCTGCGGGTGGTGGAAACACCATATATTTT. The encoded protein is CASSPDAAGGGNTIYF.

The chain carries TRBV7-9 and TRBJ2-7; unclear D gene. The V end was cut by 6 bases, the J end by 5 bases, with 8 bases between. Germline CDR1 and CDR2: SEHNR and FQNEAQ (reference sequence). This CDR3 spans 11 amino acids. For the CDR3, the DNA is TGTGCCAGCAGAAGGTTGCACGAGCAGTACTTC. Its translation is CASRRLHEQYF.

In this sample, this clone turned up once. The rearrangement joins TRBV19 to TRBJ2-1; perhaps D is TRBD1 or TRBD2 (5 bases each). Trimming cost V 7 bases and J 0 bases, with 16 bases left between them. This CDR3 region has 16 residues. Germline CDR1 reads LNHDA; CDR2 reads SQIVND (reference sequence). Here the CDR3 reads CASNAGGGDSYNEQFF. The CDR3 nucleotides read TGTGCCAGTAACGCCGGTGGGGGAGACTCCTACAATGAGCAGTTCTTC.

V gene TRBV7-9 combines with J gene TRBJ1-4; D not certain. Trimming removed 1 base at V and 7 bases at J, with 7 bases between. This CDR3 spans 13 amino acids. Germline CDR1 and CDR2: SEHNR and FQNEAQ (reference sequence). CDR3 nucleotides: TGTGCCAGCAGCTTAGTGGGAACTGAAAAACTGTTTTTT. Protein sequence: CASSLVGTEKLFF. Filled out from reference TRBV7-9 and TRBJ1-4, the complete variable domain reads DTGVSQNPRHKITKRGQNVTFRCDPISEHNRLYWYRQTLGQGPEFLTYFQNEAQLEKSRLLSDRFSAERPKGSFSTLEIQRTEQGDSAMYLCASSLVGTEKLFFGSGTQLSVL.

CDR3 region: CASSMNPQGGQPQHF. In nucleotides, the CDR3 is TGTGCCAGTAGTATGAACCCTCAGGGGGGGCAGCCCCAGCATTTT. This chain links TRBV19 with TRBJ1-5; the match to TRBD1 covers 7 bases. CDR1 and CDR2 (germline): LNHDA, SQIVND (reference sequence). The CDR3 consists of 15 residues. J lost 7 bases, V lost 3 bases, and 9 bases had no gene match.

The gene calls are TRBV6-1 and TRBJ1-2; D not resolved. Trimming stripped 0 bases from V and 4 bases from J, with 18 bases between. The CDR3 is 17 amino acids. Germline CDR1 reads MNHNS; CDR2 reads SASEGT. The CDR3 DNA is TGTGCCAGCAGTGAAGCAGGGAACCCCTCCCCTGGCTATGGCTACACCTTC. It yields the protein CASSEAGNPSPGYGYTF.

The V gene is TRBV4-1, the J gene TRBJ2-1; D might be TRBD2 (6 bases). The CDR3 extends over 14 amino acids. Between the trimmed V and J ends, which lost 0 bases and 5 bases, there was a span of 8 bases. Germline V gene sequence: CDR1 MGHRA, CDR2 YSYEKL. CDR3 residues: CASSQDREDNEQFF. Written as DNA, the CDR3 is TGCGCCAGCAGCCAAGACAGGGAGGACAATGAGCAGTTCTTC.

This clone came up once. The chain employs TRBV7-2 and TRBJ2-5; 11 bases line up with TRBD1. The DNA matches TRBJ2-7 better at its end, which makes the J call doubtful. Germline V CDR1 and CDR2: SGHTA, FQGNSA. This CDR3 spans 16 amino acids. The CDR3 here is CASSLDVGTGGYEQYF. The CDR3 region has the DNA TGTGCCAGCAGCTTAGATGTCGGGACAGGGGGCTACGAGCAGTACTTC.

The chain couples TRBV5-4 to TRBJ2-7; D is undetermined. This CDR3 is built from 12 residues. V was cut by 4 bases and J by 5 bases, with 10 bases left in between. CDR1 and CDR2 from the germline V gene are SGHNT and YYREEE (reference sequence). As DNA, the CDR3 is TGTGCCAGCAGCATAGCCAAGGACGAGCAGTACTTC. Protein: CASSIAKDEQYF.

By sample share, this clone is large. J is TRBJ1-2 and V is TRBV28; D possibly corresponds to TRBD1 (5 bases). There are 16 residues in the CDR3. Between the trimmed V and J ends, which lost 5 bases and 3 bases, there was a span of 19 bases. The germline CDR1 and CDR2 sequences are MDHEN and SYDVKM. The CDR3 DNA reads TGTGCCAGCAGTATACGCCCGACAGATTTCGACTATGGCTACACCTTC. As protein: CASSIRPTDFDYGYTF.

This chain joins TRBV27 and TRBJ2-5; weak D call: TRBD2 (5 bases). The CDR3 length is 15 residues. Trimming took 6 bases from V and 2 from J, leaving 16 bases between them. Germline-derived CDR1 and CDR2 are MNHEY and SMNVEV (reference sequence). CDR3 region: CASSSAGIDQETQYF. The CDR3 DNA reads TGTGCCAGCAGCTCCGCCGGGATAGATCAAGAGACCCAGTACTTC.

This clone was recorded a few times. The chain carries TRBV7-9 and TRBJ2-7; TRBD2 matches at 7 bases. There are 15 residues in the CDR3. Germline V gene sequence: CDR1 SEHNR, CDR2 FQNEAQ (reference sequence). The V segment lost 1 base and the J segment 2 bases; nucleotides outside the gene matches: 5. CDR3 nucleotides: TGTGCCAGCAGCTTAGTGGGCGGGGGTGCCTACGAGCAGTACTTC. Translation: CASSLVGGGAYEQYF.

The count of this clone is one. V and J are TRBV11-3 and TRBJ2-2; no firm D call. The germline gives CDR1 SGHNT, CDR2 YENEEA. Between the trimmed V and J ends, which lost 0 bases and 12 bases, there was a span of 11 bases. The CDR3 covers 13 residues. CDR3 sequence (DNA): TGTGCCAGCAGCTTAGAATCAAGTTCCAAGCTGTTTTTT. Translated: CASSLESSSKLFF.

This clone was counted only a few times. The chain is built from TRBV14 and TRBJ1-5; a weak D match, TRBD1 (6 bases). The CDR3 is made up of 12 amino acids. Per the germline V gene, CDR1 is SGHDN and CDR2 is FVKESK. Trimming took 5 bases from V and 16 from J, leaving 18 bases between them. The CDR3 sequence is CASSLGGHGGHF. The CDR3 DNA reads TGTGCCAGCAGCTTGGGGGGCCATGGAGGACATTTT.

This clone was observed a handful of times. The rearrangement uses TRBV5-6 and TRBJ1-2; TRBD1 matches 12 bases. The germline CDR1 and CDR2 sequences are SGHDT and YYEEEE. The CDR3 contains 16 residues. V shed 4 bases and J 4 bases; nucleotides not matched to a gene: 8. CDR3 amino acids: CASSGTGTGGSYGYTF. DNA for the CDR3: TGTGCCAGCAGCGGAACCGGGACAGGGGGCAGCTATGGCTACACCTTC.

In its sample, this clone was seen a few times. The chain carries TRBV4-3 and TRBJ2-1; 10 bases are a match to TRBD2. The CDR3 runs 16 residues. V trimming: 0 bases; J trimming: 9 bases; junction bases outside the gene matches: 8. Germline lookup yields CDR1 LGHNA and CDR2 YSLEER. CDR3: CASSQDTSGGASEQFF. CDR3 coding DNA: TGCGCCAGCAGCCAAGATACAAGCGGGGGGGCAAGTGAGCAGTTCTTC.

The V gene is TRBV27, the J gene TRBJ1-2, with 11 bases matching TRBD1. Unmatched junction bases numbered 5, after V lost 4 bases and J lost 1 base. There are 16 residues in the CDR3. From germline, CDR1 is MNHEY and CDR2 SMNVEV (reference sequence). The CDR3 sequence: CASSSPGQGGNYGYTF. The CDR3 DNA follows: TGTGCCAGCAGTTCACCGGGACAGGGGGGTAACTATGGCTACACCTTC.

There are a few counts of this clone. The chain carries TRBV27 and TRBJ2-2; no clear D. Trimming pared 3 bases from V and 4 bases from J, leaving 3 bases between. The length of the CDR3 is 12 residues. Germline CDR1 reads MNHEY; CDR2 reads SMNVEV (reference sequence). CDR3 in amino acids: CASSFGTGELFF. The CDR3 nucleotides are TGTGCCAGCAGTTTCGGCACCGGGGAGCTGTTTTTT.

The chain employs TRBV6-5 and TRBJ2-7; TRBD1 might be the D (6 bases). The ends were cut back, 5 bases at V and 3 bases at J, with 14 bases in the middle. Per the germline V gene, CDR1 is MNHEY and CDR2 is SVGAGI. This CDR3 is built from 14 residues. In DNA form, the CDR3 reads TGTGCCAGCAGTGCTCGGGACAACGGCTACGAGCAGTACTTC. Its protein is CASSARDNGYEQYF.

The chain uses TRBV6-1 and TRBJ2-3; 7 bases map to TRBD1. Germline lookup yields CDR1 MNHNS and CDR2 SASEGT. The CDR3 has 20 amino acids. The J segment lost 2 bases and the V segment lost 4 bases, leaving 21 bases of the junction unmatched. CDR3 sequence reads: CASSAFDRADQGPFTDTQYF. The CDR3 nucleotides are TGTGCCAGCAGTGCCTTCGACAGGGCCGACCAGGGGCCTTTCACAGATACGCAGTATTTT.

The gene calls are TRBV11-1 and TRBJ2-7; D possibly corresponds to TRBD1 (6 bases). Trimming stripped 5 bases from V and 3 bases from J, with 23 bases between. Germline assignment: CDR1 SGHAT and CDR2 FQDESV (reference sequence). This CDR3 has 17 residues. The CDR3 loop reads CASSKPPPTGFDYEQYF. In DNA, the CDR3 is TGTGCCAGCAGCAAACCTCCGCCGACAGGTTTTGACTACGAGCAGTACTTC.

The V and J genes are TRBV29-1 and TRBJ2-1; 14 bases line up with TRBD2. Germline V lookup: CDR1 SQVTM, CDR2 ANQGSEA. The CDR3 loop spans 19 amino acids. V trimming: 1 base; J trimming: 3 bases; junction bases outside the gene matches: 11. CDR3 coding DNA: TGCAGCGTTGAAGGAGGCCAAGGACTAGCGGGAGGTCGCTACAATGAGCAGTTCTTC. It yields the protein CSVEGGQGLAGGRYNEQFF.